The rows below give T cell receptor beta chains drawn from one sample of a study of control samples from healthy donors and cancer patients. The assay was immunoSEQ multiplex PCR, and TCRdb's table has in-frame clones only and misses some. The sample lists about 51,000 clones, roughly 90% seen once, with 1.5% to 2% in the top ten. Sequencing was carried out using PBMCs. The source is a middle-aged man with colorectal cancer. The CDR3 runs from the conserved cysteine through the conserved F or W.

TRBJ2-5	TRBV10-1	CASSDPQGTQYF
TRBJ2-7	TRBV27	CASSLAPPDISYEQYF
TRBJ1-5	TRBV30	CAWSVHGASNQPQHF
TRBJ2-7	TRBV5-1	CASSPGQDPYEQYF
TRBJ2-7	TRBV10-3	CAISRGGSYEQYF
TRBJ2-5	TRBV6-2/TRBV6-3	CASSYGCGWVKETQYF
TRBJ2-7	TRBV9	CASSVDFRTYEQYF
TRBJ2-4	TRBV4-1	CASSKGLAGGLAKNIQYF
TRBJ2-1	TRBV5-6	CASSPSGNEQFF
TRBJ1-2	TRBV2	CASSLGENYGYTF
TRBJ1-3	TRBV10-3	CAISGWAASGNTIYF